These T cell receptor beta chains were read from a single sample in a study of cytomegalovirus exposure and HLA in healthy donors. Measured with immunoSEQ multiplex PCR; TCRdb has only the in-frame clones, and not every one. The top ten hold 20% to 25% of the sample, which has about 94,000 clones, 70% to 85% seen once. Specimen: PBMCs. Source of these receptors: a young man in good health and CMV-seropositive. Both conserved end residues are part of each CDR3.

V gene	CDR3 length	CDR3 protein
TRBV5-6	12	CASSLAQIGYTF
TRBV5-1	14	CASSLDRGNTEAFF
TRBV2	17	CASSEARTSGGKETQYF
TRBV5-6	13	CASSLADSWSAFF
TRBV9	16	CASTQGGQGNTGELFF
TRBV4-2	11	CASSQDLAQYF
TRBV6-1	18	CASSVSTSGGARRETQYF
TRBV6-5	15	CASSYGQGLGETQYF
TRBV6-1	13	CASSPQLMARAFF
TRBV2	14	CASKGGGNTYEQYF
TRBV6-4	16	CASSDSGGGAGDTQYF
TRBV28	13	CASSLRRPTKQYF
TRBV18	14	CASSTGLSNSPLHF